Each of the 5 T cell receptor beta chains below was sequenced from the same sample in a study of CD8 T cells in ankylosing spondylitis. MiXCR, run by TCRdb on the 5' RACE reads, gives a single entry per CDR3 protein. In the table there are 240,000 or so distinct CDR3 sequences, about 10% of which are singletons. Sequencing was carried out using blood, either unsorted or a sorted T cell fraction (not recorded which). The receptor source for this set is a male donor with ankylosing spondylitis or in good health (not recorded which).

This clonotype was seen ten or more times. The CDR3 spells CASSLEAANTEAFF. The CDR3 DNA reads TGTGCCAGCAGTTTGGAGGCGGCTAACACTGAAGCTTTCTTT. The chain is built from TRBV6-5 and TRBJ1-1; no clear D gene. V was shortened by 4 bases and J by 2 bases, with 11 bases between the two germline ends. The germline V gene encodes CDR1 MNHEY and CDR2 SVGAGI. The CDR3 extends over 14 amino acids.

This clonotype was counted ten times or more. The chain recombines TRBV6-4 with TRBJ2-3; TRBD2 aligns across 9 bases. The germline gives CDR1 MRHNA, CDR2 SNTAGT. The V segment lost 2 bases and the J segment 2 bases; nucleotides outside the gene matches: 5. This CDR3 has 16 residues. CDR3 coding DNA: TGTGCCAGCAGTGACGGGGCTAGCGGGGACACAGATACGCAGTATTTT. Its protein is CASSDGASGDTDTQYF.

This clonotype was recorded at least ten times. The chain joins TRBV5-1 to TRBJ2-5, with D maybe TRBD1 (6 bases). The length of the CDR3 is 14 residues. Trimming pared 3 bases from V and 1 base from J, leaving 10 bases between. Germline loops: CDR1 SGHRS, CDR2 YFSETQ. The CDR3 is CASSSGTLQETQYF. In DNA form, the CDR3 reads TGCGCCAGCAGCTCCGGGACACTCCAAGAGACCCAGTACTTC. Based on the CDR3 plus reference TRBV5-1 and TRBJ2-5, the full variable domain is KAGVTQTPRYLIKTRGQQVTLSCSPISGHRSVSWYQQTPGQGLQFLFEYFSETQRNKGNFPGRFSGRQFSNSRSEMNVSTLELGDSALYLCASSSGTLQETQYFGPGTRLLVL.

The rearrangement links TRBV20-1 to TRBJ2-1; the D gene is possibly TRBD2 (5 bases). Germline loops: CDR1 DFQATT, CDR2 SNEGSKA (reference sequence). This CDR3 has 13 amino acids. Trimming took 1 base from V and 8 from J, leaving 12 bases between them. The CDR3 DNA reads TGCAGTGCTAGAGTTCGGGGTAGCTATGAGCAGTTCTTC. Translated: CSARVRGSYEQFF.

This clonotype was seen ten or more times. This chain links TRBV5-1 with TRBJ2-3, with a tentative D call TRBD1 (6 bases). The CDR3 has 15 amino acids. The germline V and J ends were trimmed by 4 bases and 2 bases, with 14 bases remaining between them. The germline gives CDR1 SGHRS, CDR2 YFSETQ. The CDR3 coding sequence is TGCGCCAGCAGCCCGGTGACAGGCCCCACAGATACGCAGTATTTT. It encodes CASSPVTGPTDTQYF.